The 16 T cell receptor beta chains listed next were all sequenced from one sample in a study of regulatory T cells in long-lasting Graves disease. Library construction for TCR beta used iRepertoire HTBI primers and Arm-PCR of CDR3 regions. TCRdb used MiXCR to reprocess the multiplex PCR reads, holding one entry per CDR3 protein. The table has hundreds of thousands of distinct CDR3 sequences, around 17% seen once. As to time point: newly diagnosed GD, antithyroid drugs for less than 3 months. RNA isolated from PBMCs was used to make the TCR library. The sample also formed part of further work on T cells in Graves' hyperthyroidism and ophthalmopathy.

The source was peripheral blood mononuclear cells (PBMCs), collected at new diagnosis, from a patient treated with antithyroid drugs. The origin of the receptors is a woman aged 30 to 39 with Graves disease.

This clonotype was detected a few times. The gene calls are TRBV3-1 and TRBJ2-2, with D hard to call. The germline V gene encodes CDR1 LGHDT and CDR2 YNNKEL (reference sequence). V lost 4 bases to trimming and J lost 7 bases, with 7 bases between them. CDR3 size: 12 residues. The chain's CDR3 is CASSRTSGELFF. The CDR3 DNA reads TGTGCCAGCAGCCGCACCAGCGGGGAGCTGTTTTTT. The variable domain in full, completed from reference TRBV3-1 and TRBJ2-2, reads DTAVSQTPKYLVTQMGNDKSIKCEQNLGHDTMYWYKQDSKKFLKIMFSYNNKELIINETVPNRFSPKSPDKAHLNLHINSLELGDSAVYFCASSRTSGELFFGEGSRLTVL.

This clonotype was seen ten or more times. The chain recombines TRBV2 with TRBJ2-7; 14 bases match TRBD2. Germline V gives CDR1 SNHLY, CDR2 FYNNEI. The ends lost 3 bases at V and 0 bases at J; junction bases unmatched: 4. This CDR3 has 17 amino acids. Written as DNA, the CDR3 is TGTGCCAGCAGTGATAGACTAGCGGGAGGGAGCTCCTACGAGCAGTACTTC. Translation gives CASSDRLAGGSSYEQYF.

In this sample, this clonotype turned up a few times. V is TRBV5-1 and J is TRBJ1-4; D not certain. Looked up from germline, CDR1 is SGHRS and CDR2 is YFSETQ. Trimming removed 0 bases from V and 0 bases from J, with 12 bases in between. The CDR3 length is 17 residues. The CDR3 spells CASSLGSGYATNEKLFF. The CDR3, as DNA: TGCGCCAGCAGCTTGGGGTCAGGATATGCAACTAATGAAAAACTGTTTTTT.

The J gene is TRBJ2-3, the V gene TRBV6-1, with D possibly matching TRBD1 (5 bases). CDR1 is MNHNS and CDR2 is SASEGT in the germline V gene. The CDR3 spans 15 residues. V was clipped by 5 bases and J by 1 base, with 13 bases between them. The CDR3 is CASSRIGVGTDTQYF. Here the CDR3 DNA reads TGTGCCAGCAGTCGTATAGGGGTGGGCACAGATACGCAGTATTTT.

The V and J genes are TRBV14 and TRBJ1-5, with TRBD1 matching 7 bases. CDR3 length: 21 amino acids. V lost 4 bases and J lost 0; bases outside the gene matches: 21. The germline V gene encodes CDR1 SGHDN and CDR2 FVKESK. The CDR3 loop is CASSLDREEGMRPYSNQPQHF. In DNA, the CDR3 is TGTGCCAGCAGCCTCGACAGGGAAGAGGGAATGAGACCGTATAGCAATCAGCCCCAGCATTTT.

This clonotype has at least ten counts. The CDR3 region has the DNA TGTGCCAGCAGTACTACGGGGGTTAATCAGCCCCAGCATTTT. Translation gives CASSTTGVNQPQHF. The chain has TRBV28 and TRBJ1-5; D perhaps matches TRBD1 (5 bases). The CDR3 is 14 residues long. Germline V gene data show CDR1 as MDHEN and CDR2 as SYDVKM. V was cut by 5 bases and J by 4 bases, with 12 bases left in between.

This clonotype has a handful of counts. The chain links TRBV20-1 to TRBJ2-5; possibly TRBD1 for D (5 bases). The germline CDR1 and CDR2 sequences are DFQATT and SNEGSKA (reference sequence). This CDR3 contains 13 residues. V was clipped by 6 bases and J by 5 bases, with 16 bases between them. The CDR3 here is CSAQPDSWETQYF. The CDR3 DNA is TGCAGTGCCCAGCCAGACAGCTGGGAGACCCAGTACTTC.

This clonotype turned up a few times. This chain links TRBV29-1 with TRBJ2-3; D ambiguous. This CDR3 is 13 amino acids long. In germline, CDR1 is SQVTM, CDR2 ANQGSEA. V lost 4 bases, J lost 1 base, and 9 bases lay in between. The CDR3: CSVGVQRTDTQYF. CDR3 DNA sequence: TGCAGCGTTGGGGTACAACGCACAGATACGCAGTATTTT.

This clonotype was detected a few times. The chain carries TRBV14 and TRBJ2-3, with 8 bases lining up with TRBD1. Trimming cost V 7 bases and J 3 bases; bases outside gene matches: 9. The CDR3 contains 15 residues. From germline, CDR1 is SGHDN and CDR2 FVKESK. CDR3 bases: TGTGCCAGCACACTATCAGGGGGCTTGACAGATACGCAGTATTTT. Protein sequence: CASTLSGGLTDTQYF. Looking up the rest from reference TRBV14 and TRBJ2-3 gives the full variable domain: EAGVTQFPSHSVIEKGQTVTLRCDPISGHDNLYWYRRVMGKEIKFLLHFVKESKQDESGMPNNRFLAERTGGTYSTLKVQPAELEDSGVYFCASTLSGGLTDTQYFGPGTRLTVL.

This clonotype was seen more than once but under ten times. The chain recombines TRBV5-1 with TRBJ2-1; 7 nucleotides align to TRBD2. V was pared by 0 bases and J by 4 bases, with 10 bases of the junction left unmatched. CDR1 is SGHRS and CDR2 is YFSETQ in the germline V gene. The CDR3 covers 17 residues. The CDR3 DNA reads TGCGCCAGCAGCTTGGCCCGACTAGCAGAGGGTTACAATGAGCAGTTCTTC. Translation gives CASSLARLAEGYNEQFF.

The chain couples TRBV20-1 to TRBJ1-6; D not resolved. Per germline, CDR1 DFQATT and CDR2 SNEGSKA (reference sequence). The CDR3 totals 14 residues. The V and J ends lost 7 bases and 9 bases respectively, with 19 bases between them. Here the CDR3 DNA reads TGCAGTGGATTGTTTGAGGGCCTCGGTTCACCCCTCCACTTT. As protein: CSGLFEGLGSPLHF.

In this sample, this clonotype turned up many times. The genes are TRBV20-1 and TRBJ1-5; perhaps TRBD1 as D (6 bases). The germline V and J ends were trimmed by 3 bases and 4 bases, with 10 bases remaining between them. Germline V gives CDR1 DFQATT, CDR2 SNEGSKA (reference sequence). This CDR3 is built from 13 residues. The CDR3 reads CSASFQGNQPQHF. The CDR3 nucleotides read TGCAGTGCTAGCTTCCAGGGGAATCAGCCCCAGCATTTT.

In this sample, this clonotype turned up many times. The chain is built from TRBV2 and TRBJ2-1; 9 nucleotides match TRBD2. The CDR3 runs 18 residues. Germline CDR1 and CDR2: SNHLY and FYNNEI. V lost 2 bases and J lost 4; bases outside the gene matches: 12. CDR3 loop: CASSEFLQAAGGYNEQFF. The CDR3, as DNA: TGTGCCAGCAGTGAATTTCTACAGGCAGCGGGAGGTTACAATGAGCAGTTCTTC. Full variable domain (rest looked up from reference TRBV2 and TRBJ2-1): EPEVTQTPSHQVTQMGQEVILRCVPISNHLYFYWYRQILGQKVEFLVSFYNNEISEKSEIFDDQFSVERPDGSNFTLKIRSTKLEDSAMYFCASSEFLQAAGGYNEQFFGPGTRLTVL.

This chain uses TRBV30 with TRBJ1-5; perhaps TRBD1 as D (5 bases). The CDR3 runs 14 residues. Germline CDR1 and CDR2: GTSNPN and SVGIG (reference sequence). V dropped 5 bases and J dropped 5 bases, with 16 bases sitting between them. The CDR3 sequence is CAWGTVSFDQPQHF. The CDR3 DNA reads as TGTGCCTGGGGGACGGTTAGCTTCGATCAGCCCCAGCATTTT.

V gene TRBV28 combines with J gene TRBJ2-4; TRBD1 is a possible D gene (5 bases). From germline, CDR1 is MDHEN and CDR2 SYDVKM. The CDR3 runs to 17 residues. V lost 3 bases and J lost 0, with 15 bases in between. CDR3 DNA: TGTGCCAGCAGTTTCGGGCGGACACGAATAGCCAAAAACATTCAGTACTTC. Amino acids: CASSFGRTRIAKNIQYF.

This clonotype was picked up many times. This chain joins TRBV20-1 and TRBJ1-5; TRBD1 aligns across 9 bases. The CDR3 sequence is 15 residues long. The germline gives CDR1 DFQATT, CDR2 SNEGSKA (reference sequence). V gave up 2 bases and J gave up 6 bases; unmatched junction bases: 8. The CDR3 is CSARSSQGAGQPQHF. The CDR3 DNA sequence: TGCAGTGCTAGATCCTCACAGGGGGCCGGTCAGCCCCAGCATTTT.